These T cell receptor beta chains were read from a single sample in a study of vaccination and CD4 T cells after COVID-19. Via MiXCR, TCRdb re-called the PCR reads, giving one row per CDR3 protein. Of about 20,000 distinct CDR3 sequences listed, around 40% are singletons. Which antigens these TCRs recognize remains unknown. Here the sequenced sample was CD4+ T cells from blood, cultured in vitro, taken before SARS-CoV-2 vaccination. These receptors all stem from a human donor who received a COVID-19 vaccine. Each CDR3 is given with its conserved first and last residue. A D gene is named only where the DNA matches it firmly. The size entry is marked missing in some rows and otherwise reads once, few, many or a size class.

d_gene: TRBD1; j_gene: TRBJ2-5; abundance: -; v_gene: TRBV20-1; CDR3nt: TGCAGTGCAGAAGACAGGGCCGGCGAGACCCAGTACTTC; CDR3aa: CSAEDRAGETQYF
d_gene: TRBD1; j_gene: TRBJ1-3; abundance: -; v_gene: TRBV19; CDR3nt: TGTGCCAGTAGTTCCCGACAGGGTGAGGCTGGAAACACCATATATTTT; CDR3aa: CASSSRQGEAGNTIYF
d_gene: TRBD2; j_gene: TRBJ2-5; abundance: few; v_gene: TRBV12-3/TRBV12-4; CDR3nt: TGTGCCAGCGAGCGGGGAGCGGGGCTACAAGAGACCCAGTACTTC; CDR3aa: CASERGAGLQETQYF
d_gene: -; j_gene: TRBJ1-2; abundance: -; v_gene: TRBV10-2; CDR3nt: TGCGCCAGCAGTGAGAGGGAAGGTGTAATGGGCTACACCTTC; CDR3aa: CASSEREGVMGYTF
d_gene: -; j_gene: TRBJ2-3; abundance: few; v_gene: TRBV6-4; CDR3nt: TGTGCCAGCAGTGACTCGGGGCAGGGGGGAGATACGCAGTATTTT; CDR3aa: CASSDSGQGGDTQYF
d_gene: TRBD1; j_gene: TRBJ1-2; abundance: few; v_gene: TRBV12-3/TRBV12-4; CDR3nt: TGTGCCAGCAGTAGGGACAGGAACAAGTACACCTTC; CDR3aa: CASSRDRNKYTF
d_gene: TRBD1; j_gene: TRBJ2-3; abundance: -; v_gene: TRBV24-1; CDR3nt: TGTGCCACCAGTGACCCGACAGGGCGCACAGATACGCAGTATTTT; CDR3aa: CATSDPTGRTDTQYF
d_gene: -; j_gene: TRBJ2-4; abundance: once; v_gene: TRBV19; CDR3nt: TGTGCCAGTAGTCCGGCCCGGTTCGACAAAAACATTCAGTACTTC; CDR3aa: CASSPARFDKNIQYF
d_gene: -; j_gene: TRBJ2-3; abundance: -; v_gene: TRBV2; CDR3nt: TGTGCCAGCAGTGAAGGGGGGCTAGGGGCAGATACGCAGTATTTT; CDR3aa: CASSEGGLGADTQYF
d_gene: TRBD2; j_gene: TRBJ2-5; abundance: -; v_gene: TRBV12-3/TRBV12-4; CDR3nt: TGTGCCAGCAATTTGGGGGGGATCGAAGAGACCCAGTACTTC; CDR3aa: CASNLGGIEETQYF
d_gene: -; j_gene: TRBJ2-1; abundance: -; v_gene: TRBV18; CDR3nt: TGTGCCAGCTCCGCATCTGGGCCTCCTGGGGACAATGAGCAGTTCTTC; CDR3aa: CASSASGPPGDNEQFF
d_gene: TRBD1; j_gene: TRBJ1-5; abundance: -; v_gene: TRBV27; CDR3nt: TGTGCCAGCAGCCCATACGGCGGACAGGGTCGTCGGCGGAGGCAGCCCCAGCATTTT; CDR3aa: CASSPYGGQGRRRRQPQHF
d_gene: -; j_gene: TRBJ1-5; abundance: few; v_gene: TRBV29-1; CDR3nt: TGCAGCGTTGAATTGGGGGGAAGGGATCAGCCCCAGCATTTT; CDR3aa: CSVELGGRDQPQHF
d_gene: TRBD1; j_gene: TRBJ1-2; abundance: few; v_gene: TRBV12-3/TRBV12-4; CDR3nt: TGTGCCAGCAGTTTCGATGGGACAGGGATTAACTATGGCTACACCTTC; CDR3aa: CASSFDGTGINYGYTF
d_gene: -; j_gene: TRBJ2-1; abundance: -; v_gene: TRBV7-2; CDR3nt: TGTGCCAGCAGCTGGAGTTCAGGTAACTCCTACAATGAGCAGTTCTTC; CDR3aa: CASSWSSGNSYNEQFF
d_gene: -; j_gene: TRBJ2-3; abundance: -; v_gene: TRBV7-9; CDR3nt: TGTGCCAGCAGCTTACTAGATACGCAGTATTTT; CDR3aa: CASSLLDTQYF